Following are 16 T cell receptor beta chains from one sample sequenced in a study of shared clonotypes between healthy human individuals. The data were produced by immunoSEQ multiplex PCR, yet TCRdb's version contains in-frame clones alone and is incomplete. The sample contains around 2,000,000 clones, 85% to 95% of which appear only once. The sequenced material came from naive CD4+ T cells sorted from blood. Subset of the sample: CD45RA+ positively selected. These receptors all come from a man aged 18-30 years in good health.

A single count supports this clone. The gene calls are TRBV6-5 and TRBJ1-6; TRBD1 might be the D (5 bases). Germline CDR1 MNHEY, CDR2 SVGAGI. This CDR3 is built from 13 residues. V lost 6 bases and J 7 bases, leaving 10 bases between the germline ends. The CDR3 here is CASRGGVNSPLHF. The CDR3, as DNA: TGTGCCAGCAGGGGGGGGGTGAATTCACCCCTCCACTTT.

V and J are TRBV5-5 and TRBJ2-7; 8 positions agree with TRBD1. The CDR3 is 15 residues long. The ends lost 4 bases at V and 3 bases at J; junction bases unmatched: 9. Germline assignment: CDR1 SGHKS and CDR2 YYEKEE (reference sequence). The CDR3 reads CASSLAGQGIYEQYF. CDR3 sequence (DNA): TGTGCCAGCAGCCTAGCCGGACAGGGAATCTACGAGCAGTACTTC. Filled out from reference TRBV5-5 and TRBJ2-7, the complete variable domain reads DAGVTQSPTHLIKTRGQQVTLRCSPISGHKSVSWYQQVLGQGPQFIFQYYEKEERGRGNFPDRFSARQFPNYSSELNVNALLLGDSALYLCASSLAGQGIYEQYFGPGTRLTVT.

The chain couples TRBV29-1 to TRBJ2-7; TRBD1 might be the D (5 bases). CDR3 length: 12 residues. Trimming stripped 4 bases from V and 2 bases from J, with 9 bases between. Per the germline V gene, CDR1 is SQVTM and CDR2 is ANQGSEA. The DNA for the CDR3 is TGCAGCGTTGGCCCAGGGCCCTACGAGCAGTACTTC. Its translation: CSVGPGPYEQYF.

V and J are TRBV7-9 and TRBJ2-5; TRBD1 agrees at 10 bases. Trimming cost V 5 bases and J 2 bases; bases outside gene matches: 5. The CDR3 contains 15 residues. The germline V gene encodes CDR1 SEHNR and CDR2 FQNEAQ (reference sequence). This CDR3 reads CASSQGTGVQETQYF. CDR3 DNA sequence: TGTGCCAGCAGCCAGGGGACAGGGGTTCAAGAGACCCAGTACTTC.

The CDR3 DNA is TGCGCCAGCAGCTTCGAACCCCAGGGGGCCATCTATGGCTACACCTTC. Residues: CASSFEPQGAIYGYTF. This rearrangement joins TRBV5-1 to TRBJ1-2; 8 nucleotides align to TRBD1. Germline V gene data show CDR1 as SGHRS and CDR2 as YFSETQ. After removal of 2 bases from V and 4 bases from J, the junction contained 10 bases not matched to a gene. The CDR3 has 16 residues.

This chain joins TRBV11-2 and TRBJ2-7; possible D gene TRBD2, 6 bases. CDR1 and CDR2 (germline): SGHAT, FQNNGV. The V end lost 5 bases, the J end lost 5 bases, and 13 bases lay between the germline ends. CDR3 size: 13 residues. The CDR3 sequence: CASSPGLLNEQYF. In DNA form, the CDR3 reads TGTGCCAGCAGCCCGGGACTTTTAAACGAGCAGTACTTC. Variable domain in full (rest from reference TRBV11-2 and TRBJ2-7): EAGVAQSPRYKIIEKRQSVAFWCNPISGHATLYWYQQILGQGPKLLIQFQNNGVVDDSQLPKDRFSAERLKGVDSTLKIQPAKLEDSAVYLCASSPGLLNEQYFGPGTRLTVT.

The chain carries TRBV6-5 and TRBJ1-1; D is perhaps TRBD1 (5 bases). The CDR3 totals 15 residues. Germline lookup yields CDR1 MNHEY and CDR2 SVGAGI. Trimming pared 1 base from V and 1 base from J, leaving 10 bases between. The CDR3 DNA reads TGTGCCAGCAGTTACTACTCGAGGGGGAACACTGAAGCTTTCTTT. Translating gives CASSYYSRGNTEAFF.

Note on this clone: This same CDR3 is encoded by further DNA sequences in the sample. The genes are TRBV20-1 and TRBJ2-5, with D hard to call. This CDR3 has 10 amino acids. Germline V gives CDR1 DFQATT, CDR2 SNEGSKA (reference sequence). V lost 5 bases and J 5 bases, leaving 6 bases between the germline ends. The CDR3: CSASKETQYF. For the CDR3, the DNA is TGCAGTGCTTCTAAGGAGACCCAGTACTTC.

The chain uses TRBV6-7 and TRBJ1-5; D is undetermined. TRBV6-7 is reported as an ORF; its role is uncertain. The CDR3 totals 15 residues. V shed 2 bases and J shed 3 bases, with 11 bases lying between them. CDR3 sequence (DNA): TGTGCCAGCAGTTACACCATAACCCCCAATCAGCCCCAGCATTTT. Translation: CASSYTITPNQPQHF.

CDR3 sequence (DNA): TGTGCCAGCAGCTTATACCCCGGACTAGCTGGGGATACGCAGTATTTT. It specifies CASSLYPGLAGDTQYF. V is TRBV7-2 and J is TRBJ2-3; 8 positions match TRBD2. The CDR3 has 16 amino acids. Germline-derived CDR1 and CDR2 are SGHTA and FQGNSA. Unmatched junction bases numbered 10, after V lost 2 bases and J lost 6 bases.

With regard to this clone: Different DNA sequences within this sample yield the same CDR3. The rearrangement joins TRBV6-5 to TRBJ2-7; weak D call: TRBD1 (5 bases). V was clipped by 6 bases and J by 0 bases, with 9 bases between them. CDR3 length equals 13 residues. CDR1 is MNHEY and CDR2 is SVGAGI in the germline V gene. CDR3: CASRPTASYEQYF. CDR3 DNA: TGTGCCAGCAGGCCGACAGCCTCCTACGAGCAGTACTTC.

For this clone: Other DNA sequences of this sample code for an identical CDR3. CDR3 loop: CASSLTSGYNEQFF. The CDR3 nucleotides read TGTGCCAGCAGCTTGACTAGCGGCTACAATGAGCAGTTCTTC. This chain joins TRBV9 and TRBJ2-1; 9 positions match TRBD2. This CDR3 is built from 14 residues. CDR1 and CDR2 from the germline V gene are SGDLS and YYNGEE. V shed 4 bases and J 3 bases; nucleotides not matched to a gene: 2.

The chain joins TRBV18 to TRBJ2-1; 8 nucleotides agree with TRBD2. J was trimmed by 0 bases and V by 3 bases; bases with no gene match: 10. Germline V gene data show CDR1 as KGHSH and CDR2 as LQKENI. The length of the CDR3 is 18 residues. The DNA for the CDR3 is TGTGCCAGCTCACCTGTCAGCGGGGGAGCTAGCTCCTACAATGAGCAGTTCTTC. Translation gives CASSPVSGGASSYNEQFF.

This chain connects TRBV4-1 to TRBJ2-5; 7 bases map to TRBD2. Per the germline V gene, CDR1 is MGHRA and CDR2 is YSYEKL. V shed 0 bases, J shed 4 bases, and the junction held 5 bases outside the gene matches. The CDR3 length is 15 residues. The CDR3 loop reads CASSQDWEGRETQYF. CDR3 bases: TGCGCCAGCAGCCAAGATTGGGAGGGAAGAGAGACCCAGTACTTC.

The genes are TRBV10-3 and TRBJ1-5; TRBD1 matches 8 bases. Germline-derived CDR1 and CDR2 are ENHRY and SYGVKD. J lost 4 bases, V lost 7 bases, and 30 bases had no gene match. There are 22 residues in the CDR3. The CDR3 sequence is CAITDPHPRRNPTGDGNQPQHF. Here the CDR3 DNA reads TGTGCCATCACCGACCCGCATCCCCGTCGGAACCCGACAGGGGATGGGAATCAGCCCCAGCATTTT.

The V gene is TRBV7-8, the J gene TRBJ2-4, with 7 bases aligning to TRBD1. Germline loops: CDR1 SGHVS, CDR2 FQNEAQ. This CDR3 has 16 residues. The ends lost 4 bases at V and 7 bases at J; junction bases unmatched: 13. CDR3 coding DNA: TGTGCCAGCAGCTCATTAGGACAGGCGACCCCCAACATTCAGTACTTC. This sequence encodes CASSSLGQATPNIQYF.